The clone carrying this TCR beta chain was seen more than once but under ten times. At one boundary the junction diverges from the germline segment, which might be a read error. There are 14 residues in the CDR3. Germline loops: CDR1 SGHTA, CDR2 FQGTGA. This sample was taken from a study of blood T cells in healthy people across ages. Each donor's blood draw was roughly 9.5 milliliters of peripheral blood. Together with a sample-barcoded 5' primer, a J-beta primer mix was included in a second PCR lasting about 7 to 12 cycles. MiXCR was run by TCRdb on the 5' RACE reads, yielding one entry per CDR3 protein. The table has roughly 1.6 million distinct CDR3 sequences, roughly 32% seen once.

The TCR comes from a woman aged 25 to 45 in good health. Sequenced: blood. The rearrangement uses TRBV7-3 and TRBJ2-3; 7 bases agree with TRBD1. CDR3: CVSSSTGAGDTQYF. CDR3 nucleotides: TGTGTCAGCAGCTCCACAGGGGCGGGAGATACGCAGTATTTT.